This T cell receptor (beta chain) came from a study of blood T cell repertoires in COVID-19. Study background: Collection of acute and convalescent COVID-19 samples took place in the United States, Italy and Spain. From T cells, B-cell-depleted T cells, or PBMCs came the material, which was cDNA or gDNA.

In the study's own analysis: For nucleated cells, counts were estimated from reference gene primer amplification. Produced via immunoSEQ multiplex PCR; TCRdb's table is partial and in-frame only. V and J calls and clone size are as listed in that table; D and trimming were resolved from the DNA. The sample has roughly 200,000 clones, about four fifths seen once. The CDR3 totals 13 residues. Trimming removed 3 bases at V and 8 bases at J, with 13 bases between. Germline values: CDR1 SGHNT, CDR2 YENEEA. The sample taken for sequencing was peripheral blood. The chain employs TRBV11-3 and TRBJ1-1; tentatively, D is TRBD1 (6 bases). The sequence came from a man between 70 and 80 years old with active or convalescent COVID-19. The CDR3 is CASSFGQQNEAFF. Here the CDR3 DNA reads TGTGCCAGCAGCTTTGGACAGCAGAACGAAGCTTTCTTT.